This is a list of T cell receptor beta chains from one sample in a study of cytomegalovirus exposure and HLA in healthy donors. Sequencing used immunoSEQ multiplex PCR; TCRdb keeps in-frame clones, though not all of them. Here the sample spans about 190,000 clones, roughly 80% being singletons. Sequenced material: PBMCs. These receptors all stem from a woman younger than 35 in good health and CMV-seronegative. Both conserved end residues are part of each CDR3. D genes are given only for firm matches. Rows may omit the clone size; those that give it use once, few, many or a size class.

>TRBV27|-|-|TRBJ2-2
TGTGCCAGCAGATCAGGGGTCGGGACCGGGGAGCTGTTTTTT
CASRSGVGTGELFF
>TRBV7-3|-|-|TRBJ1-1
TGTGCCAGCAGCTTAATCGCTCCGGTTATGAACACTGAAGCTTTCTTT
CASSLIAPVMNTEAFF
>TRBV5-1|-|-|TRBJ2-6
TGCGCCAGCAGCGGTACAGGGACCTCTGGGGCCAACGTCCTGACTTTC
CASSGTGTSGANVLTF
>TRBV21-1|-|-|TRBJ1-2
TGTGCCAGCAGCATGTGGGGAGCCCATAACTATGGCTACACCTTC
CASSMWGAHNYGYTF
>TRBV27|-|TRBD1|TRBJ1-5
TGTGCCAGCAGATTGACAGGGGGCAATCAGCCCCAGCATTTT
CASRLTGGNQPQHF
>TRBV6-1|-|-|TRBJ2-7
TGTGCCAGCAGTCACAGAGAAAGCTCCTACGAGCAGTACTTC
CASSHRESSYEQYF
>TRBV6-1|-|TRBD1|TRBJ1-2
TGTGCCAGCAGTGAAAACAGGGGTGGGGATGGCTACACCTTC
CASSENRGGDGYTF
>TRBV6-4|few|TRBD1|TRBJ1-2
TGTGCCAGCGATGACCGGGACAGCCACCGGCCGAACTATGGCTACACCTTC
CASDDRDSHRPNYGYTF
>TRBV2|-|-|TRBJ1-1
TGTGCCCTACTTGGAGGCACTGAAGCTTTCTTT
CALLGGTEAFF
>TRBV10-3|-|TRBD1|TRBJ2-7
TGTGCCATCAGTGCCCGGGACAGGGCCCACGAGCAGTACTTC
CAISARDRAHEQYF
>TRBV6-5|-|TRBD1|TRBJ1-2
TGTGCCACCATCCGGGGGACAGGAGCTAACTATGGCTACACCTTC
CATIRGTGANYGYTF
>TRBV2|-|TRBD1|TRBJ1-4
TGTGCCAGCAGCGGGGACAGGGGACCTAATGAAAAACTGTTTTTT
CASSGDRGPNEKLFF
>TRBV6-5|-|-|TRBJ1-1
TGTGCCAGCAGGACAGGACGGCTGAACACTGAAGCTTTCTTT
CASRTGRLNTEAFF
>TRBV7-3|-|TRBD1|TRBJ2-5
TGTGCCAGCAGCTTGACAGGGGGCCGAGAGACCCAGTACTTC
CASSLTGGRETQYF
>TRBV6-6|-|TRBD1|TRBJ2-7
TGTGCCAGCAGTTTCCGGGACAGGGTGTACGAGCAGTACTTC
CASSFRDRVYEQYF
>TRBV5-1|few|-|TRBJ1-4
TGCGCCAGCAGCTTGGCACTTAACGGGGGTGAAAAACTGTTTTTT
CASSLALNGGEKLFF
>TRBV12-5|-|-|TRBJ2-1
TGTGCTAGTGGGCGGTTCGACAATGAGCAGTTCTTC
CASGRFDNEQFF
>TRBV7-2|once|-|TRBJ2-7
TGTGCCAGCAGCCCCCCAGCCGGGCGGGGATACGAGCAGTACTTC
CASSPPAGRGYEQYF
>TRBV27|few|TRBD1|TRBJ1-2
TGTGCCAGCAGTGGAACAGGGGGACTTACTAACTATGGCTACACCTTC
CASSGTGGLTNYGYTF
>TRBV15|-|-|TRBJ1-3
TGTGCCACCACTCCCTCGGACAGCTCTGGAAACACCATATATTTT
CATTPSDSSGNTIYF
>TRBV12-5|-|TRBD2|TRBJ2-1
TGTGCTAGTGGTTTAACCCTCCAACTAGCGGGAGGGATAAAAGGCTACAATGAGCAGTTCTTC
CASGLTLQLAGGIKGYNEQFF
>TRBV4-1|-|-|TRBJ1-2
TGCGCCAGCAGCCCTATCATCCGTTCTAACTATGGCTACACCTTC
CASSPIIRSNYGYTF
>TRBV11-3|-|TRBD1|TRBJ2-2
TGTGCCAGCAGCGAGACGGGACAGGACACCGGGGAGCTGTTTTTT
CASSETGQDTGELFF
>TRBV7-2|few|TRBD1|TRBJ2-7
TGTGCCAGCAGCTTAACGGGGCAGGGGGCCTACGAGCAGTACTTC
CASSLTGQGAYEQYF
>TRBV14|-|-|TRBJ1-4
TGTGCCAGCAGCCAAGTAGCTGGGTCAACTAATGAAAAACTGTTTTTT
CASSQVAGSTNEKLFF
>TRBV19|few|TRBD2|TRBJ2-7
TGTGCCAGTAGGCAAGCTAGCGGAGGCTCCTACGAGCAGTACTTC
CASRQASGGSYEQYF
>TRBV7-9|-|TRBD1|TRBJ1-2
TGTGCCAGCAGCCGGACAGGTTACTATGGCTACACCTTC
CASSRTGYYGYTF
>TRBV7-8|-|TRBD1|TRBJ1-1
TGTGCCAGCAGCTCTAGAGGGACAGGGGGCATCGAAGCTTTCTTT
CASSSRGTGGIEAFF
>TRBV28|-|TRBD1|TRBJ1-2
TGTGCCAGCAGGGACCCGGGACAGACTTACCCCTATGGCTACACCTTC
CASRDPGQTYPYGYTF
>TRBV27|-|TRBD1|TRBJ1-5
TGTGCCAGCAGGCTGACAGGGTATAGCAATCAGCCCCAGCATTTT
CASRLTGYSNQPQHF
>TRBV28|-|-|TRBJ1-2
TGTGCCAGCAGTTTATCCAACAGATACCATAACTATGGCTACACCTTC
CASSLSNRYHNYGYTF
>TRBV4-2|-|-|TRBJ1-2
TGTGCCAGCAGCCAGGGCAACTATGGCTACACCTTC
CASSQGNYGYTF
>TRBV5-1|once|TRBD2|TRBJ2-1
TGCGCCAGCAGCCCGATGGGGGGCCCTTTAGCGGGAGAAAGCTACAATGAGCAGTTCTTC
CASSPMGGPLAGESYNEQFF
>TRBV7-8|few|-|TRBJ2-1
TGTGCCAGCAGCTTCCAGGGTGGTGAGCAGTTCTTC
CASSFQGGEQFF
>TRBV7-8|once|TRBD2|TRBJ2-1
TGTGCCAGCAGTATAGACGGGCATGTAGCGGGAGAGGGTAATGAGCAGTTCTTC
CASSIDGHVAGEGNEQFF
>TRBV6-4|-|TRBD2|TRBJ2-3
TGTGCCAGCCGACTAGCGGGGAGCACAGATACGCAGTATTTT
CASRLAGSTDTQYF
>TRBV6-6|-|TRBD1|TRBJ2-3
TGTGCCAGCAGCAAAGGGACAGTTCGGGGAGATACGCAGTATTTT
CASSKGTVRGDTQYF
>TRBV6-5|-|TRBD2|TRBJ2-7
TGTGCCAGCAGTTACGCGTCTAGCGGGGGGGCCTACGAGCAGTACTTC
CASSYASSGGAYEQYF
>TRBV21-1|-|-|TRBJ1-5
TGTGCCAGCAGCAGGTTCGAGGAAGGCTGGGCGGGCACCTTCAATCAGCCCCAGCATTTT
CASSRFEEGWAGTFNQPQHF
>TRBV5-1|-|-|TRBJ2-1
TGCGCCAGCAGCTTGACCGGACAACTCAATGAGCAGTTCTTC
CASSLTGQLNEQFF